A single T cell receptor beta chain is shown here with its context. Antigen specificity is unknown. The sample is drawn from a study of T cells after yellow fever vaccination. The wider study: Fractions of limited cellularity were prepared by means of SMART-Seq v4 Ultra Low Input. Study results and caveats: The secondary response was weaker, and its peak arrived faster, on day 5 versus 15. Shared CD4/CD8 clonotypes were a small share, likely from convergent recombination. Re-detected after boosting: most primary clones, around 97% of CD4 and about 85% of CD8.

Each CDR3 protein is one row after TCRdb ran MiXCR on the 5' RACE reads. This sample has around 320,000 distinct CDR3 sequences, with 8.5% to 10% found just once. Losses at the gene ends were 3 bases for V and 1 base for J; bases not matched to a gene: 3. This CDR3 comprises 14 residues. From germline, CDR1 is MNHNS and CDR2 SASEGT. This chain connects TRBV6-1 to TRBJ2-7, with TRBD1 identical over 7 bases. This receptor was obtained from a man younger than 30 who received the YFV17D yellow fever vaccine. Sequencing used CD4+ T cells sorted from PBMCs, obtained 5 days after the yellow fever booster vaccination. The CDR3 sequence is CASSEPGQSYEQYF. Here the CDR3 DNA reads TGTGCCAGCAGTGAGCCGGGACAGTCCTACGAGCAGTACTTC.